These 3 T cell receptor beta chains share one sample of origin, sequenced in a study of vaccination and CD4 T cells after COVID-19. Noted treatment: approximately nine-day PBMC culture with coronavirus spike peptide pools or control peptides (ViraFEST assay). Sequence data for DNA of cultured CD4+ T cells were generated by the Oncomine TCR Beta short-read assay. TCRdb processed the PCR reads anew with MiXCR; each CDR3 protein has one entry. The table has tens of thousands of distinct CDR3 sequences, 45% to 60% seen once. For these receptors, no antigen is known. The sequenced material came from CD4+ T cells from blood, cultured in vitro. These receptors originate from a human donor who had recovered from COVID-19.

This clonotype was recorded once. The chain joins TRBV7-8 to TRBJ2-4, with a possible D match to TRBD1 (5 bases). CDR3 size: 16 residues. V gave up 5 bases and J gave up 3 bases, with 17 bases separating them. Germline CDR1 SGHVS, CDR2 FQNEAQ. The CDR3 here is CASSGAASNGKNIQYF. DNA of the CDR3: TGTGCCAGCAGCGGGGCAGCGTCTAATGGCAAAAACATTCAGTACTTC. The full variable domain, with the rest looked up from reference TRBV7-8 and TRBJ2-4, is GAGVSQSPRYKVAKRGQDVALRCDPISGHVSLFWYQQALGQGPEFLTYFQNEAQLDKSGLPSDRFFAERPEGSVSTLKIQRTQQEDSAVYLCASSGAASNGKNIQYFGAGTRLSVL.

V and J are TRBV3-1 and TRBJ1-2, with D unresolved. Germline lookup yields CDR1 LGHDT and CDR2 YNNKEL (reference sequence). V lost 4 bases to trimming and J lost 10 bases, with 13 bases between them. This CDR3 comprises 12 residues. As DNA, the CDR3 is TGTGCCAGCAGCCTAAGAGACACCTACTACACCTTC. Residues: CASSLRDTYYTF.

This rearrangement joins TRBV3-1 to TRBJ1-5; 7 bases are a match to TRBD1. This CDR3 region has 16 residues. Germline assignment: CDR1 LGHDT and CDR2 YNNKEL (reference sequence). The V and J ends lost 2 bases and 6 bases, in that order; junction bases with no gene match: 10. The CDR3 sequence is CASSQSGTERSQPQHF. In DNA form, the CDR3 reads TGTGCCAGCAGCCAATCGGGGACAGAGAGAAGTCAGCCCCAGCATTTT.